The sequence of this T cell receptor (beta chain) was determined in a study of human T cells and chemical hapten exposure. Each cDNA molecule in the library carried unique molecular identifiers. TCRdb redid the calling of the RACE reads with MiXCR, one entry per CDR3 protein. The table records 330,000 or so distinct CDR3 sequences, 6% to 7% of them present only once. This clonotype was picked up a small number of times. Time point given: patch test 2, 6 weeks after DPC sensitization. Treatment noted: therapeutic diphenylcyclopropenone sensitization with weekly scalp DPC. People who gave samples had alopecia, were 18 to 70 years old, and were suitable for DPC. The source is a woman aged 18-35 years with alopecia areata. Some clones in this sample may be carry-over from other donors' samples. Material: whole blood, obtained in connection with sensitization to the hapten diphenylcyclopropenone (DPC).

The CDR3 sequence: CSAKQSSYEQYF. The DNA of the CDR3 is TGCAGTGCTAAACAGTCCTCCTACGAGCAGTACTTC. This rearrangement joins TRBV20-1 to TRBJ2-7, with D uncertain. From germline, CDR1 is DFQATT and CDR2 SNEGSKA (reference sequence). This CDR3 has 12 residues. Between the trimmed V and J ends, which lost 4 bases and 0 bases, there was a span of 7 bases.